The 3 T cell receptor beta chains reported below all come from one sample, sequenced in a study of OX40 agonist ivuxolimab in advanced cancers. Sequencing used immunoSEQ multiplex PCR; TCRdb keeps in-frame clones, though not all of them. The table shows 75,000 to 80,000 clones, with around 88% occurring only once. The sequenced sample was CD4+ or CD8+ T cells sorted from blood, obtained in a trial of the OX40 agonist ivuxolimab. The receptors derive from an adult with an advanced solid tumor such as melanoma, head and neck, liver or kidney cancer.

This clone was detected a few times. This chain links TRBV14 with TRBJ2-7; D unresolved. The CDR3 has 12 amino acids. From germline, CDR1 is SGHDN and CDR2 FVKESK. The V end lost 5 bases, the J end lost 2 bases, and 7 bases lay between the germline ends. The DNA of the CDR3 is TGTGCCAGCAGCTCGGTTGCCTACGAGCAGTACTTC. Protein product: CASSSVAYEQYF.

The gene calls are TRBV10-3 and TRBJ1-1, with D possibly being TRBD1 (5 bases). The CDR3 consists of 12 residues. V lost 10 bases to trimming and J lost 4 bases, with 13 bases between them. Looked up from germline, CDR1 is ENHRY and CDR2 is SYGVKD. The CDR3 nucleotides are TGTGCCACAACGGGGGGAGGCACTGAAGCTTTCTTT. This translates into CATTGGGTEAFF.

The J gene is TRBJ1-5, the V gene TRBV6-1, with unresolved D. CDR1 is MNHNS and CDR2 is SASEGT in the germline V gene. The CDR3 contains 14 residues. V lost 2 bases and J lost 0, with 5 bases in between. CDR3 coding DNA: TGTGCCAGCAGTGAAACGAATAGCAATCAGCCCCAGCATTTT. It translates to CASSETNSNQPQHF.